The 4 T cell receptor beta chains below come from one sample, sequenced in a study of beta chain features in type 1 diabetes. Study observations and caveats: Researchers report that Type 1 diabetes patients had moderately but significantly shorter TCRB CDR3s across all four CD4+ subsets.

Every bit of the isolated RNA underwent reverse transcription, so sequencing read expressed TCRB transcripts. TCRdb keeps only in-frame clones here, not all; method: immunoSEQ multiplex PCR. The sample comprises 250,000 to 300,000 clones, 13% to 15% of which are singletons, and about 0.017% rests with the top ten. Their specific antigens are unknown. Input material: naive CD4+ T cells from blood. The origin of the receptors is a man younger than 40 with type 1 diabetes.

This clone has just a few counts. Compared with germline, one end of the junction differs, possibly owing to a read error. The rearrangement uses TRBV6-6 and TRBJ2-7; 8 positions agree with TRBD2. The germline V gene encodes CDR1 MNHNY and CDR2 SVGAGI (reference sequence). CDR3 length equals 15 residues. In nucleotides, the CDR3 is TGTGCCAGCAGTTACTCGGACGGGAGGGCCAGGGTCGTGGACTTC. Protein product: CASSYSDGRARVVDF.

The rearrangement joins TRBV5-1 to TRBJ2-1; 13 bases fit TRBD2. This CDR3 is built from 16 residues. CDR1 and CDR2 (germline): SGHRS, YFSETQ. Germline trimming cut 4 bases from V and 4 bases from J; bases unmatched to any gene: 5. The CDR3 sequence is CASSLGTSGTYNEQFF. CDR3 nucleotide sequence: TGCGCCAGCAGCCTCGGGACTAGCGGGACATACAATGAGCAGTTCTTC.

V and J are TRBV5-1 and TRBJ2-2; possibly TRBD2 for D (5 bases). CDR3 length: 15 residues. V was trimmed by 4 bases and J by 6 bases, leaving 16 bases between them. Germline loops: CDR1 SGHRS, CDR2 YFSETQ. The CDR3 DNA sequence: TGCGCCAGCAGCCACCTCACTAGTTTCTCCGGGGAGCTGTTTTTT. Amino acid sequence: CASSHLTSFSGELFF.

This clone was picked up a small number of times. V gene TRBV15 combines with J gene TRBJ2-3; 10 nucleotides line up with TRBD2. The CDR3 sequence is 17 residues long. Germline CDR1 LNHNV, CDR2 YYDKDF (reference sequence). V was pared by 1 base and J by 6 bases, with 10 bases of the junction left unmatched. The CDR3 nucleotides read TGTGCCACCAGCAGAGGAAAAGCGGGAGGGCCTAGGGATACGCAGTATTTT. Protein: CATSRGKAGGPRDTQYF.